This T cell receptor beta chain was sequenced during a study of T cell responses to AZD1222 COVID-19 vaccine. The assay was immunoSEQ multiplex PCR, and TCRdb's table has in-frame clones only and misses some. Among 75,000 to 100,000 clones listed, more than 90% were seen once. CDR1 and CDR2 (germline): PRHDT, FYEKMQ (reference sequence). The CDR3 has 13 residues. V was shortened by 5 bases and J by 8 bases, with 10 bases between the two germline ends. This sequence joins TRBV13 and TRBJ1-6; possibly TRBD1 for D (6 bases). The material was peripheral blood, obtained on day 0 of AZD1222 vaccination. This TCR came from an adult in good health. CDR3 coding DNA: TGTGCCAGCAGCCAAAACAGGGATTCACCCCTCCACTTT. Translated: CASSQNRDSPLHF. Full variable domain (outside the CDR3, taken from reference TRBV13 and TRBJ1-6): AAGVIQSPRHLIKEKRETATLKCYPIPRHDTVYWYQQGPGQDPQFLISFYEKMQSDKGSIPDRFSAQQFSDYHSELNMSSLELGDSALYFCASSQNRDSPLHFGNGTRLTVT.